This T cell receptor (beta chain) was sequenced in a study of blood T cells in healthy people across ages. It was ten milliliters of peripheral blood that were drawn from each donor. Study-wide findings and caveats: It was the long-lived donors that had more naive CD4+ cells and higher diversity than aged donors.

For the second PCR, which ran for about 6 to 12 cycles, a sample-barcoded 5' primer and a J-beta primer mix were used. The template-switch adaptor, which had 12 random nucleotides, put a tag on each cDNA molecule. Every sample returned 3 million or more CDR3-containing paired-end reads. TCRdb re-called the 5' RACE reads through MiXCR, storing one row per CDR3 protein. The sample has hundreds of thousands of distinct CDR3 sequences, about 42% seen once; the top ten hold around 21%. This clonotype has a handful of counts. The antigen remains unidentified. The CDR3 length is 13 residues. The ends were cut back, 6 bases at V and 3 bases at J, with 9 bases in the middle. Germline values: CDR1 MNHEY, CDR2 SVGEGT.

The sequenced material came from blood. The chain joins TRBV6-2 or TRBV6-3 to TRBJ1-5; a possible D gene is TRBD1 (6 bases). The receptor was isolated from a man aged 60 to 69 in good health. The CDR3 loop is CASRDSVNQPQHF. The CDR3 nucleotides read TGTGCCAGCAGGGACAGCGTCAATCAGCCCCAGCATTTT.